Listed below are T cell receptor beta chains from one sample, sequenced in a study of cytomegalovirus exposure and HLA in healthy donors. Here immunoSEQ multiplex PCR was the method, and the copy in TCRdb shows in-frame clones only, minus some. The sample includes approximately 100,000 clones, about 80% seen only once; the top ten take about 8%. Sample: PBMCs. The receptors come from a woman in her 50s in good health and CMV-seropositive. The CDR3 runs from the conserved cysteine through the conserved F or W. The D gene is left open where the match is weak. Size values are once, few and many counts, or a class for expanded clones, and some rows have none.

size,J,V,length,D,CDR3,DNA
-,TRBJ2-7,TRBV7-8,12,-,CAIAGAEAEQYF,TGTGCCATCGCGGGTGCGGAGGCCGAGCAGTACTTC
-,TRBJ1-6,TRBV7-3,13,-,CASSIRGGTPLHF,TGTGCCAGCAGCATAAGGGGCGGGACACCCCTCCACTTT
few,TRBJ2-5,TRBV7-6,13,-,CASSSLTVETQYF,TGTGCCAGCAGCTCCCTAACGGTAGAGACCCAGTACTTC
few,TRBJ1-1,TRBV14,16,-,CASSQARGRGRAEAFF,TGTGCCAGCAGCCAAGCCCGAGGCCGGGGTCGGGCTGAAGCTTTCTTT
-,TRBJ2-3,TRBV11-2,16,TRBD2,CASRSPSGHPTDTQYF,TGTGCCAGCAGATCTCCTAGCGGACATCCCACAGATACGCAGTATTTT
few,TRBJ2-1,TRBV7-2,11,-,CASSRWNEQFF,TGTGCCAGCAGCCGGTGGAATGAGCAGTTCTTC
-,TRBJ1-3,TRBV7-3,15,TRBD1,CASSLETGTGNTIYF,TGTGCCAGCAGCTTAGAGACAGGGACTGGAAACACCATATATTTT
few,TRBJ1-2,TRBV9,15,-,CASSPYVSGGDGYTF,TGTGCCAGCAGCCCATATGTATCGGGGGGGGATGGCTACACCTTC
few,TRBJ2-7,TRBV7-2,15,TRBD1,CASSADRAHSYEQYF,TGTGCCAGCTCCGCAGACAGGGCCCATTCCTACGAGCAGTACTTC
once,TRBJ1-2,TRBV19,13,TRBD1,CASRGDRAGGYTF,TGTGCCAGTAGGGGCGACAGGGCGGGAGGCTACACCTTC
-,TRBJ1-3,TRBV15,14,-,CATSYRDSGNTIYF,TGTGCCACCAGCTACAGGGACTCTGGAAACACCATATATTTT
once,TRBJ2-7,TRBV5-1,18,-,CATAPKGRGGPGSYEQYF,TGCGCCACCGCTCCGAAGGGGAGGGGGGGGCCGGGCTCCTACGAGCAGTACTTC
once,TRBJ2-3,TRBV2,14,TRBD2,CAKDSGRGMGTQYF,TGTGCCAAAGACAGCGGGAGGGGGATGGGGACGCAGTATTTT
-,TRBJ2-1,TRBV7-6,15,TRBD2,CASSLAAGGRNEQFF,TGTGCCAGCAGCTTAGCGGCGGGGGGGAGGAATGAGCAGTTCTTC
-,TRBJ1-2,TRBV2,15,TRBD1,CASRGGQGLNYGYTF,TGTGCCAGCAGGGGGGGACAGGGCCTTAACTATGGCTACACCTTC
once,TRBJ1-1,TRBV29-1,15,-,CSVARGGIMNTEAFF,TGCAGCGTTGCGAGGGGGGGAATAATGAACACTGAAGCTTTCTTT
-,TRBJ2-1,TRBV14,16,-,CASSRSAASSYNEQFF,TGTGCCAGCAGCCGATCGGCGGCTAGCTCCTACAATGAGCAGTTCTTC
-,TRBJ2-7,TRBV5-1,14,-,CASSPWAGSYEQYF,TGCGCCAGCAGCCCCTGGGCGGGTTCCTACGAGCAGTACTTC
-,TRBJ2-3,TRBV5-1,15,TRBD2,CASSLPPAGADTQYF,TGCGCCAGCAGCTTGCCCCCCGCGGGAGCGGATACGCAGTATTTT
-,TRBJ1-6,TRBV25-1,12,-,CASSDAGSPLHF,TGTGCCAGCAGTGATGCAGGGTCACCCCTCCACTTT
-,TRBJ2-7,TRBV20-1,11,-,CSAYQLPEQYF,TGCAGTGCTTACCAACTCCCCGAGCAGTACTTC
-,TRBJ2-1,TRBV6-1,13,TRBD2,CASSSSGHNEQFF,TGTGCCAGCAGCTCTAGCGGACATAATGAGCAGTTCTTC
-,TRBJ2-2,TRBV25-1,15,TRBD2,CASSIHSGGAGELFF,TGTGCCAGCAGTATTCATAGCGGGGGGGCCGGGGAGCTGTTTTTT
-,TRBJ2-5,TRBV5-4,14,TRBD1,CASSLGDLRGSQYF,TGTGCCAGCAGCTTGGGGGACCTCAGGGGGTCCCAGTACTTC
-,TRBJ2-7,TRBV19,16,TRBD2,CASSPIAERGVDEQYF,TGTGCCAGTAGTCCGATAGCGGAGCGGGGTGTGGACGAGCAGTACTTC
-,TRBJ2-1,TRBV6-6,15,-,CASSYSTGAYNEQFF,TGTGCCAGCAGTTATTCGACAGGAGCCTACAATGAGCAGTTCTTC
-,TRBJ2-1,TRBV27,16,TRBD2,CASSLRLADVYNEQFF,TGTGCCAGCAGTCTCCGACTAGCGGATGTATACAATGAGCAGTTCTTC
once,TRBJ2-1,TRBV9,14,-,CASSVQDNYNEQFF,TGTGCCAGCAGCGTACAGGACAATTACAATGAGCAGTTCTTC
-,TRBJ2-1,TRBV2,16,-,CASSEMGSGPYNEQFF,TGTGCCAGCAGTGAAATGGGCAGCGGACCCTACAATGAGCAGTTCTTC
-,TRBJ2-3,TRBV7-2,15,TRBD2,CASSFSGDRRDTQYF,TGTGCCAGCAGCTTTAGCGGGGATAGAAGGGATACGCAGTATTTT
-,TRBJ1-2,TRBV10-3,17,-,CAISESGSGAPGYGYTF,TGTGCCATCAGTGAGTCAGGTTCAGGGGCCCCGGGCTATGGCTACACCTTC
-,TRBJ2-6,TRBV19,15,-,CASSLQGTGANVLTF,TGTGCCAGTAGTCTACAGGGAACTGGGGCCAACGTCCTGACTTTC
once,TRBJ2-3,TRBV7-3,16,TRBD2,CASSSSLAGGTDTQYF,TGTGCCAGCAGCTCCTCGCTAGCGGGGGGCACAGATACGCAGTATTTT
-,TRBJ2-2,TRBV7-2,17,TRBD2,CASSLPGTSGTTGELFF,TGTGCCAGCAGCTTACCCGGGACTAGCGGAACAACCGGGGAGCTGTTTTTT
-,TRBJ2-2,TRBV9,15,-,CASSIGPRGTGELFF,TGTGCCAGCAGCATCGGACCTCGGGGGACCGGGGAGCTGTTTTTT
-,TRBJ1-6,TRBV7-9,13,-,CASSFGANSPLHF,TGTGCCAGCAGCTTTGGGGCTAATTCACCCCTCCACTTT
once,TRBJ2-7,TRBV11-1,15,TRBD1,CASSLADGTGREQYF,TGTGCCAGCAGCTTAGCTGACGGGACAGGGCGCGAGCAGTACTTC
-,TRBJ2-4,TRBV4-3,15,TRBD2,CASSQGGVAKNIQYF,TGCGCCAGCAGCCAGGGGGGGGTAGCCAAAAACATTCAGTACTTC